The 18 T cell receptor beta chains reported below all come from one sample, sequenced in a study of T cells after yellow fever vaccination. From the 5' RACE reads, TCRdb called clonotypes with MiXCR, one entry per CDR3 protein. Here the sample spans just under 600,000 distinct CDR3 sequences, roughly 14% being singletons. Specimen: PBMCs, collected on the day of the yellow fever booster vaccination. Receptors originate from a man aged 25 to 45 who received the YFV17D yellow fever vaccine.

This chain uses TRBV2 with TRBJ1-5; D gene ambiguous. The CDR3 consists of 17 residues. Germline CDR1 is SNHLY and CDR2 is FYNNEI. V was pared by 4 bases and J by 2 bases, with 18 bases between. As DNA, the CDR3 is TGTGCCAGCAGTGCGGAGACTCCTCGGGTCGGCAATCAGCCCCAGCATTTT. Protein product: CASSAETPRVGNQPQHF. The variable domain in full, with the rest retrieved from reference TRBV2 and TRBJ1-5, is EPEVTQTPSHQVTQMGQEVILRCVPISNHLYFYWYRQILGQKVEFLVSFYNNEISEKSEIFDDQFSVERPDGSNFTLKIRSTKLEDSAMYFCASSAETPRVGNQPQHFGDGTRLSIL.

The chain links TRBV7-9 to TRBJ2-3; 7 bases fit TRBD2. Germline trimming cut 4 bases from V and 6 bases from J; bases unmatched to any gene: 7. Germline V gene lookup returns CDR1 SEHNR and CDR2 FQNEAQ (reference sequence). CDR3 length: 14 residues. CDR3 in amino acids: CASSYPRGGDTQYF. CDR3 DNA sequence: TGTGCCAGCAGCTACCCCCGGGGAGGGGATACGCAGTATTTT. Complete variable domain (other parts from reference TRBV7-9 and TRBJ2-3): DTGVSQNPRHKITKRGQNVTFRCDPISEHNRLYWYRQTLGQGPEFLTYFQNEAQLEKSRLLSDRFSAERPKGSFSTLEIQRTEQGDSAMYLCASSYPRGGDTQYFGPGTRLTVL.

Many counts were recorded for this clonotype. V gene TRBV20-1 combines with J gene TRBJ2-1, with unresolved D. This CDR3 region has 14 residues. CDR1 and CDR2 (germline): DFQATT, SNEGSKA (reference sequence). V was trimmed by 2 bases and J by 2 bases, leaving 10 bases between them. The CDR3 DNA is TGCAGTGCTAGAACGCCTACTACCTACAATGAGCAGTTCTTC. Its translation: CSARTPTTYNEQFF.

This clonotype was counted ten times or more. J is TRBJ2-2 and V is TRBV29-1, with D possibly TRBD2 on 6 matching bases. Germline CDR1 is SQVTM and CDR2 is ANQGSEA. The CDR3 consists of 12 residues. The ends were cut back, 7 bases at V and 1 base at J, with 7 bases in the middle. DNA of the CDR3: TGCAGCGGTAGCGGGAACACCGGGGAGCTGTTTTTT. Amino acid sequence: CSGSGNTGELFF.

CDR3 sequence (DNA): TGTGCCAGCAGCCAAGACGGGGCGGTGAGTCAGCCCCAGCATTTT. Translation: CASSQDGAVSQPQHF. This chain uses TRBV3-1 with TRBJ1-5; tentatively, D is TRBD1 (5 bases). The germline CDR1 and CDR2 sequences are LGHDT and YNNKEL (reference sequence). The CDR3 length is 15 residues. Trimming took 0 bases from V and 6 from J, leaving 12 bases between them.

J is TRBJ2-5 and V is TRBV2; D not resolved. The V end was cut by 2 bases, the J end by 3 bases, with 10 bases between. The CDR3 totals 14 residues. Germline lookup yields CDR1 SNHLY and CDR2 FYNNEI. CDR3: CASSELDREETQYF. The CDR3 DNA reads TGTGCCAGCAGTGAACTAGATCGGGAAGAGACCCAGTACTTC. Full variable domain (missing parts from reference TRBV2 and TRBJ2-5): EPEVTQTPSHQVTQMGQEVILRCVPISNHLYFYWYRQILGQKVEFLVSFYNNEISEKSEIFDDQFSVERPDGSNFTLKIRSTKLEDSAMYFCASSELDREETQYFGPGTRLLVL.

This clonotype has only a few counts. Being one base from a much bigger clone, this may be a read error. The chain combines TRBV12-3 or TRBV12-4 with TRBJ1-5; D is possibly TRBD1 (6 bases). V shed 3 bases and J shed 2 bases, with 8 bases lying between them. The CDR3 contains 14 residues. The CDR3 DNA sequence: TGTGCCAGCAGTTTTGCAGGGGGCAATCAGCCCCAGCATTTT. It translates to CASSFAGGNQPQHF.

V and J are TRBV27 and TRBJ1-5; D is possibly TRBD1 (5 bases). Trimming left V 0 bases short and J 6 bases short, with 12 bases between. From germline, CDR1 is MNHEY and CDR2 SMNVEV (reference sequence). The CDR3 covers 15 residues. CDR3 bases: TGTGCCAGCAGTTTATCCTGGGGACCCGGTCAGCCCCAGCATTTT. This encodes CASSLSWGPGQPQHF.

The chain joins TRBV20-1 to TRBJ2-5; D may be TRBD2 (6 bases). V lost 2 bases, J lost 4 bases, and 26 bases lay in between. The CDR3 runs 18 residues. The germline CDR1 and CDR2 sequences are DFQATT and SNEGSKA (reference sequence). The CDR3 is CSARPLLDGSPLGETQYF. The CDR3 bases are TGCAGTGCTAGACCCCTCCTTGACGGGAGCCCCCTCGGAGAGACCCAGTACTTC.

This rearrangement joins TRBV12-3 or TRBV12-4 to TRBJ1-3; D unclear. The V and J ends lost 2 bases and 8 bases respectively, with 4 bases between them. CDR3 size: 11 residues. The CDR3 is CASSLQDTIYF. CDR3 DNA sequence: TGTGCCAGCAGTTTACAAGACACCATATATTTT.

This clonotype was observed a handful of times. The CDR3, as DNA: TGTGCCAGCTCACCACATCCAGCGGGAGTTGTCAACAATGAGCAGTTCTTC. This codes for CASSPHPAGVVNNEQFF. The chain carries TRBV18 and TRBJ2-1; 8 nucleotides line up with TRBD2. The junction had 10 bases not matched to a gene; V was cut back by 1 base and J by 5 bases. From germline, CDR1 is KGHSH and CDR2 LQKENI. The CDR3 spans 17 residues.

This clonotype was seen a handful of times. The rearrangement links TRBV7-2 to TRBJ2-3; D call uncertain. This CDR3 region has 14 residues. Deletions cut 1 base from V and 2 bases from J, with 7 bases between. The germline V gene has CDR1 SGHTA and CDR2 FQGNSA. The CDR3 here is CASSLGPTTDTQYF. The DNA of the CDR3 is TGTGCCAGCAGCTTAGGTCCAACCACAGATACGCAGTATTTT. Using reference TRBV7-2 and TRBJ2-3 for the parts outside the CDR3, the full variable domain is GAGVSQSPSNKVTEKGKDVELRCDPISGHTALYWYRQSLGQGLEFLIYFQGNSAPDKSGLPSDRFSAERTGGSVSTLTIQRTQQEDSAVYLCASSLGPTTDTQYFGPGTRLTVL.

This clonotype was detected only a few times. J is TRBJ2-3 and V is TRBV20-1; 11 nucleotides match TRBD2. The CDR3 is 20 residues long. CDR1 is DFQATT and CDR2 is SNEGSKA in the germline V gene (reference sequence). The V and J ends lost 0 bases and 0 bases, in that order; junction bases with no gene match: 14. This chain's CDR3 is CSARDLASGRSRTSTDTQYF. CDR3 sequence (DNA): TGCAGTGCTAGAGATCTGGCTAGCGGGAGGTCACGTACCAGCACAGATACGCAGTATTTT.

CDR3 region: CASSYSETGTYEQYF. The CDR3, as DNA: TGTGCCAGCAGTTACTCCGAGACAGGAACCTACGAGCAGTACTTC. The V call is TRBV6-5, the J call TRBJ2-7; maybe TRBD1 (6 bases). The CDR3 covers 15 residues. From germline, CDR1 is MNHEY and CDR2 SVGAGI. V was trimmed by 0 bases and J by 2 bases, leaving 11 bases between them.

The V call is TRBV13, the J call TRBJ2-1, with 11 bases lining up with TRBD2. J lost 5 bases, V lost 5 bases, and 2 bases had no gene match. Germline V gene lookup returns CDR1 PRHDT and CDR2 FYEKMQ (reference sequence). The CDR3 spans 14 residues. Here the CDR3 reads CASSAGLADNEQFF. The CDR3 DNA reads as TGTGCCAGCAGCGCGGGACTAGCGGACAATGAGCAGTTCTTC.

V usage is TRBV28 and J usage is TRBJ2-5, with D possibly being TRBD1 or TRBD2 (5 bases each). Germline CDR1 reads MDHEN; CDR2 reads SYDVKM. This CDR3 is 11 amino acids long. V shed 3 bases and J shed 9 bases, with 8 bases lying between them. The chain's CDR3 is CASSLGDPQYF. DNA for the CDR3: TGTGCCAGCAGTTTGGGGGACCCCCAGTACTTC.

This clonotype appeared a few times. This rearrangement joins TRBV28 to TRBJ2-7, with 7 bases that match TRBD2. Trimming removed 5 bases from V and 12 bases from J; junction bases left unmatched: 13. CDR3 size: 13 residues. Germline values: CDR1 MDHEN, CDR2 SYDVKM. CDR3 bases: TGTGCCAGCAGTCCCCCCCACAGCGGGGAGTTGTACTTC. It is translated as CASSPPHSGELYF. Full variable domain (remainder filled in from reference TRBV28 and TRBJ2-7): DVKVTQSSRYLVKRTGEKVFLECVQDMDHENMFWYRQDPGLGLRLIYFSYDVKMKEKGDIPEGYSVSREKKERFSLILESASTNQTSMYLCASSPPHSGELYFGPGTRLTVT.

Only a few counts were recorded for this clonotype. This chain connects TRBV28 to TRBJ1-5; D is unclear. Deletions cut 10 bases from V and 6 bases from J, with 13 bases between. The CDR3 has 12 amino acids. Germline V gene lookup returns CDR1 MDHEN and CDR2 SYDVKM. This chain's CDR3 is CATGLRGQPQHF. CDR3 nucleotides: TGTGCCACCGGACTGCGGGGTCAGCCCCAGCATTTT.